Below, 15 T cell receptor beta chains from the same sample are listed, as sequenced in a study of vaccination and CD4 T cells after COVID-19. The antigens of these receptors remain unknown. Regarding treatment: approximately 10-day PBMC culture with coronavirus spike peptide pools or control peptides (ViraFEST assay). Those CD4+ T cells from the unexposed donor predate the COVID-19 pandemic (2011-2018). Sequencing of cultured CD4+ T cell DNA used the Oncomine TCR Beta short-read assay. The authors extracted genomic DNA from cultured CD4+ T cells. TCRdb analysed the PCR reads with MiXCR anew, one entry per CDR3 protein. The data show some 8,600 distinct CDR3 sequences, with 34% seen just once and approximately 21% held by the top ten. The specimen sequenced was CD4+ T cells from blood, cultured in vitro. These receptors all come from a human donor in good health.

The rearrangement links TRBV6-2 or TRBV6-3 to TRBJ2-7; D unclear. The CDR3 consists of 11 residues. Between the trimmed V and J ends, which lost 5 bases and 1 base, there was a span of 3 bases. The germline V gene encodes CDR1 MNHEY and CDR2 SVGEGT. CDR3 coding DNA: TGTGCCAGCAGTCAGTCCTACGAGCAGTACTTC. Residues: CASSQSYEQYF.

The chain has TRBV5-4 and TRBJ1-2, with D possibly TRBD1 on 5 matching bases. The ends were cut back, 4 bases at V and 8 bases at J, with 27 bases in the middle. Germline V gene sequence: CDR1 SGHNT, CDR2 YYREEE (reference sequence). The CDR3 totals 17 residues. The CDR3 is CASSPGGGARTVGGYTF. Here the CDR3 DNA reads TGTGCCAGCAGCCCGGGTGGGGGTGCACGTACCGTCGGCGGCTACACCTTC.

V gene TRBV12-5 combines with J gene TRBJ1-1, with TRBD1 matching 10 bases. The CDR3 has 17 residues. The V gene's germline CDR1 is LGHNT and CDR2 FRNRAP. The V and J ends lost 0 bases and 8 bases, in that order; junction bases with no gene match: 12. CDR3 DNA sequence: TGTGCTAGTGGTTTGGTACCACCGGGACAGGGGATCACCGAAGCTTTCTTT. Translating it yields CASGLVPPGQGITEAFF. Full variable domain (outside the CDR3, taken from reference TRBV12-5 and TRBJ1-1): DARVTQTPRHKVTEMGQEVTMRCQPILGHNTVFWYRQTMMQGLELLAYFRNRAPLDDSGMPKDRFSAEMPDATLATLKIQPSEPRDSAVYFCASGLVPPGQGITEAFFGQGTRLTVV.

The V gene is TRBV20-1, the J gene TRBJ2-1; 9 bases fit TRBD2. V was pared by 0 bases and J by 0 bases, with 6 bases of the junction left unmatched. The CDR3 is made up of 17 amino acids. The V gene's germline CDR1 is DFQATT and CDR2 SNEGSKA (reference sequence). CDR3 sequence: CSARDYSGRSSYNEQFF. CDR3 sequence (DNA): TGCAGTGCTAGAGACTACAGCGGGAGGAGCTCCTACAATGAGCAGTTCTTC.

CDR3: CASSPQGHWDGYTF. The CDR3, as DNA: TGTGCCAGCAGCCCTCAGGGGCATTGGGATGGCTACACCTTC. The rearrangement uses TRBV5-5 and TRBJ1-2; D might be TRBD1 (6 bases). The germline V gene has CDR1 SGHKS and CDR2 YYEKEE (reference sequence). Trimming stripped 4 bases from V and 6 bases from J, with 16 bases between. This CDR3 is 14 amino acids long. The full variable domain, rest sourced from reference TRBV5-5 and TRBJ1-2, is DAGVTQSPTHLIKTRGQQVTLRCSPISGHKSVSWYQQVLGQGPQFIFQYYEKEERGRGNFPDRFSARQFPNYSSELNVNALLLGDSALYLCASSPQGHWDGYTFGSGTRLTVV.

J is TRBJ2-7 and V is TRBV6-1; 9 positions agree with TRBD1. Germline values: CDR1 MNHNS, CDR2 SASEGT. V dropped 5 bases and J dropped 0; count of bases not matched to a gene: 5. The CDR3 covers 15 residues. The CDR3: CASSIWTGVSYEQYF. Here the CDR3 DNA reads TGTGCCAGCAGTATATGGACAGGGGTCTCCTACGAGCAGTACTTC.

This clonotype was observed a single time. The chain has TRBV11-2 and TRBJ2-7, with TRBD2 matching over 9 bases. The CDR3 is made up of 17 amino acids. V shed 5 bases, J shed 1 base, and the junction held 12 bases outside the gene matches. Per the germline V gene, CDR1 is SGHAT and CDR2 is FQNNGV. The CDR3 protein is CASSQGSLAGTSYEQYF. CDR3 DNA: TGTGCCAGCAGCCAAGGCTCCCTAGCGGGGACATCCTACGAGCAGTACTTC. Complete variable domain (other parts from reference TRBV11-2 and TRBJ2-7): EAGVAQSPRYKIIEKRQSVAFWCNPISGHATLYWYQQILGQGPKLLIQFQNNGVVDDSQLPKDRFSAERLKGVDSTLKIQPAKLEDSAVYLCASSQGSLAGTSYEQYFGPGTRLTVT.

This rearrangement joins TRBV12-3 or TRBV12-4 to TRBJ1-2, with a possible D match to TRBD1 (5 bases). The CDR3 totals 14 residues. V dropped 6 bases and J dropped 8 bases, with 19 bases sitting between them. The CDR3 reads CASSNRYWESGYTF. Written as DNA, the CDR3 is TGTGCCAGCAGCAACAGGTATTGGGAATCGGGCTACACCTTC.

V gene TRBV4-3 combines with J gene TRBJ2-7; 15 bases are a match to TRBD2. The length of the CDR3 is 17 residues. The V gene's germline CDR1 is LGHNA and CDR2 YSLEER. Trimming at V came to 1 base and at J to 5 bases, leaving 6 bases not matched to a gene. The CDR3 bases are TGCGCCAGCAGCCAAGCCGGGACTAGCGGGAGGTTCGACGAGCAGTACTTC. This gives the protein CASSQAGTSGRFDEQYF.

This clonotype was seen a few times. This sequence joins TRBV20-1 and TRBJ1-2; D unclear. The CDR3 consists of 11 residues. V lost 6 bases to trimming and J lost 0 bases, with 5 bases between them. Germline-derived CDR1 and CDR2 are DFQATT and SNEGSKA (reference sequence). CDR3 loop: CSAETNYGYTF. CDR3 coding DNA: TGCAGTGCCGAAACTAACTATGGCTACACCTTC.

This clonotype turned up a few times. This sequence joins TRBV6-1 and TRBJ1-5; 7 bases map to TRBD1. Germline CDR1 is MNHNS and CDR2 is SASEGT. The CDR3 length is 13 residues. V trimming: 6 bases; J trimming: 5 bases; junction bases outside the gene matches: 4. CDR3 DNA: TGTGCCAGCAGGACAGGGTGGGATCAGCCCCAGCATTTT. This codes for CASRTGWDQPQHF.

The chain combines TRBV15 with TRBJ1-6, with a weak D call TRBD1 (6 bases). Germline assignment: CDR1 LNHNV and CDR2 YYDKDF (reference sequence). Trimming left V 0 bases short and J 7 bases short, with 10 bases between. The CDR3 has 15 amino acids. The CDR3 nucleotides are TGTGCCACCAGCAGAGATCGGGGGGGCAATTCACCCCTCCACTTT. Encoded protein: CATSRDRGGNSPLHF.

This clonotype was counted only a few times. V and J are TRBV6-5 and TRBJ2-7, with D possibly being TRBD1 or TRBD2 (5 bases each). Germline loops: CDR1 MNHEY, CDR2 SVGAGI. The V gene lost 2 bases and the J gene lost 3 bases, with 11 bases spanning the gap. The CDR3 contains 14 residues. CDR3 in amino acids: CASSYRGRGYEQYF. CDR3 in DNA: TGTGCCAGCAGTTACAGGGGCCGGGGCTACGAGCAGTACTTC.

This clonotype was observed a few times. This chain joins TRBV7-2 and TRBJ1-2; TRBD1 might be the D (5 bases). The germline V gene has CDR1 SGHTA and CDR2 FQGNSA. The CDR3 sequence is 16 residues long. Between the trimmed V and J ends, which lost 1 base and 4 bases, there was a span of 16 bases. The CDR3 protein is CASSLGVAGPGYGYTF. In DNA form, the CDR3 reads TGTGCCAGCAGCTTAGGGGTGGCAGGGCCTGGCTATGGCTACACCTTC.

The chain recombines TRBV24-1 with TRBJ2-1; tentative D call: TRBD1 (6 bases). Germline loops: CDR1 KGHDR, CDR2 SFDVKD. This CDR3 region has 14 residues. The germline V and J ends were trimmed by 4 bases and 8 bases, with 14 bases remaining between them. CDR3 region: CATSDVTGLDEQFF. Here the CDR3 DNA reads TGTGCCACCAGTGACGTAACAGGGTTAGATGAGCAGTTCTTC.